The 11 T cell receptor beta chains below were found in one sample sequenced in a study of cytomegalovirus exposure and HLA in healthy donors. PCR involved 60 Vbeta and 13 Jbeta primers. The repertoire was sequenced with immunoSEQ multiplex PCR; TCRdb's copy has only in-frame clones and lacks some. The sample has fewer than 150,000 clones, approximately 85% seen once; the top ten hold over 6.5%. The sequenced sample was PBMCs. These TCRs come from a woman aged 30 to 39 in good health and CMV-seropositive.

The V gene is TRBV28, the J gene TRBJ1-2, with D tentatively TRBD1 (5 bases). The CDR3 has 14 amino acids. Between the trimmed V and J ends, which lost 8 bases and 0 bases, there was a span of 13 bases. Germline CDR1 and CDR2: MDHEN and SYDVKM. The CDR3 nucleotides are TGTGCCAGCGGCCAAGGGGTAGCTAACTATGGCTACACCTTC. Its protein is CASGQGVANYGYTF.

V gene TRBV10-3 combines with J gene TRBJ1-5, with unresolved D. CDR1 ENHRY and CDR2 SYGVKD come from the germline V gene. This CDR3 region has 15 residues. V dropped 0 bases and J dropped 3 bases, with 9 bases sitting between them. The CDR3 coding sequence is TGTGCCATCAGTGAGTCTGGAGGGATCAATCAGCCCCAGCATTTT. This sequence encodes CAISESGGINQPQHF.

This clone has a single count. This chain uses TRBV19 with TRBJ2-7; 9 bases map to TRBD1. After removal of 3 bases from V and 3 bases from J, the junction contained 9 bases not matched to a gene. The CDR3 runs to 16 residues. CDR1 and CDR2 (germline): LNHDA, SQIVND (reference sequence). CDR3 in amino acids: CASSIVPGQGGYEQYF. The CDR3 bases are TGTGCCAGTAGTATCGTCCCGGGACAGGGAGGCTACGAGCAGTACTTC.

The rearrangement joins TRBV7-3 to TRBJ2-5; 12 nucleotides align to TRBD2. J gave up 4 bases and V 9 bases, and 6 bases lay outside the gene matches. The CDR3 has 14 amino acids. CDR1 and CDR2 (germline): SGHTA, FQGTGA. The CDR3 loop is CASSTGLAGETQYF. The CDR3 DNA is TGTGCCAGTTCTACGGGACTAGCGGGAGAGACCCAGTACTTC. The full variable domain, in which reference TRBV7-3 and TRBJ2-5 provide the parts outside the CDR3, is GAGVSQTPSNKVTEKGKYVELRCDPISGHTALYWYRQSLGQGPEFLIYFQGTGAADDSGLPNDRFFAVRPEGSVSTLKIQRTERGDSAVYLCASSTGLAGETQYFGPGTRLLVL.

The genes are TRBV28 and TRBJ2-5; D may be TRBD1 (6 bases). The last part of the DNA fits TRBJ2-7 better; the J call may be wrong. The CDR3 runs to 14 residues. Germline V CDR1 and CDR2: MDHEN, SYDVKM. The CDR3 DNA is TGTGCCAGCAGTTTTAGAGGGGGTGACTACGAGCAGTACTTC. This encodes CASSFRGGDYEQYF.

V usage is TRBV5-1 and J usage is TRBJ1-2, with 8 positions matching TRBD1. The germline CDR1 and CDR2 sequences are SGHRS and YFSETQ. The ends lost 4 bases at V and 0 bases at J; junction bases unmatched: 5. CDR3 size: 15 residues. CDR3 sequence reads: CASSTGDRTNYGYTF. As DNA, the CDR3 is TGCGCCAGCAGCACCGGGGACAGGACTAACTATGGCTACACCTTC.

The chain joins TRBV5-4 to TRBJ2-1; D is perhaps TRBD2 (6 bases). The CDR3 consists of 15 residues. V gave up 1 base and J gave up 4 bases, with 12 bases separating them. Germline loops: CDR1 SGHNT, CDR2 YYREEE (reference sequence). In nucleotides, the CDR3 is TGTGCCAGCAGCTTGCGTAGCGGAACGTACAATGAGCAGTTCTTC. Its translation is CASSLRSGTYNEQFF. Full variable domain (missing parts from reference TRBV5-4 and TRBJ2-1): ETGVTQSPTHLIKTRGQQVTLRCSSQSGHNTVSWYQQALGQGPQFIFQYYREEENGRGNFPPRFSGLQFPNYSSELNVNALELDDSALYLCASSLRSGTYNEQFFGPGTRLTVL.

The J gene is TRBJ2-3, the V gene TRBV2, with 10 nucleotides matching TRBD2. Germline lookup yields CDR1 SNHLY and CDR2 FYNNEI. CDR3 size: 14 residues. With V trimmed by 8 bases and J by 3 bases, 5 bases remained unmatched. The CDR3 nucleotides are TGTGCCAGCGTGCGACTAGCGGGTACAGATACGCAGTATTTT. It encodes CASVRLAGTDTQYF. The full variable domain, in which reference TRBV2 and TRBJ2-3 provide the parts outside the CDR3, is EPEVTQTPSHQVTQMGQEVILRCVPISNHLYFYWYRQILGQKVEFLVSFYNNEISEKSEIFDDQFSVERPDGSNFTLKIRSTKLEDSAMYFCASVRLAGTDTQYFGPGTRLTVL.

The CDR3 bases are TGTGCCAGCAGTTTTAGGGGAACCAATCAGCCCCAGCATTTT. Translating it yields CASSFRGTNQPQHF. This chain links TRBV28 with TRBJ1-5, with TRBD1 as a possible D gene (5 bases). CDR1 is MDHEN, CDR2 SYDVKM, per germline. The CDR3 sequence is 14 residues long. Deletions cut 3 bases from V and 3 bases from J, with 9 bases between.

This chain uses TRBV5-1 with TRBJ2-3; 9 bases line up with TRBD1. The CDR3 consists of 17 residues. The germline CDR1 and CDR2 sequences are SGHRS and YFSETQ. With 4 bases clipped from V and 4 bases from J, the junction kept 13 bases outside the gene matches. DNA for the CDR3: TGCGCCAGCAGCCCGGACAGGGGCGTGAAGGCTTCAGATACGCAGTATTTT. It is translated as CASSPDRGVKASDTQYF.

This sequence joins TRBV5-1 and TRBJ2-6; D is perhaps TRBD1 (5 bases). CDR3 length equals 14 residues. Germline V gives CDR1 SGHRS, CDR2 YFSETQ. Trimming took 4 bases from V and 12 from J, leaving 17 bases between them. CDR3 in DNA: TGCGCCAGCAGCCTCACTTCAGGGATCCGCGTCCTGACTTTC. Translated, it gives CASSLTSGIRVLTF.